These 5 T cell receptor beta chains share one sample of origin, sequenced in a study of shared clonotypes between healthy human individuals. Only in-frame clones appear in the TCRdb table, and some are missing; sequencing was by immunoSEQ multiplex PCR. The data contain fewer than 2.5 million clones, roughly 93% of them singletons. The sequencing sample was made of naive CD4+ T cells from PBMCs. Subset denoted: CD45RA+ positively selected. Receptors originate from a man between 18 and 29 years old in good health. Some clones in this sample may be carry-over from other donors' samples.

The genes are TRBV4-1 and TRBJ2-4; D may match TRBD1 or TRBD2 (6 bases each). The CDR3 runs to 19 residues. The V and J ends lost 0 bases and 0 bases respectively, with 18 bases between them. Germline CDR1 reads MGHRA; CDR2 reads YSYEKL. The CDR3 spells CASSQDGQGTVVAKNIQYF. DNA of the CDR3: TGCGCCAGCAGCCAAGACGGGCAGGGGACTGTGGTAGCCAAAAACATTCAGTACTTC.

The CDR3: CASSFRGSGANVLTF. The CDR3 DNA reads as TGTGCCAGCAGCTTTAGAGGGTCTGGGGCCAACGTCCTGACTTTC. The genes are TRBV7-9 and TRBJ2-6; a weak D match, TRBD2 (5 bases). The CDR3 spans 15 residues. Germline V gene sequence: CDR1 SEHNR, CDR2 FQNEAQ (reference sequence). Trimming took off 3 bases at V and 1 base at J, with 7 bases between the two ends.

In regard to this clone: The identical CDR3 is also encoded by other nucleotide sequences in the sample. This chain uses TRBV20-1 with TRBJ2-5, with no clear D. The V end was cut by 3 bases, the J end by 5 bases, with 7 bases between. This CDR3 spans 11 amino acids. Germline V gives CDR1 DFQATT, CDR2 SNEGSKA (reference sequence). CDR3 in DNA: TGCAGTGCTAGGGACCGGGAGACCCAGTACTTC. It yields the protein CSARDRETQYF.

The V and J genes are TRBV5-1 and TRBJ2-1; 7 bases line up with TRBD1. Trimming took 6 bases from V and 4 from J; bases not matched to a gene: 7. In germline, CDR1 is SGHRS, CDR2 YFSETQ. This CDR3 is 14 amino acids long. The CDR3 nucleotides read TGCGCCAGCACCCTGGACAGGTTATACAATGAGCAGTTCTTC. Its protein is CASTLDRLYNEQFF.

The chain combines TRBV30 with TRBJ2-7; the match to TRBD2 covers 13 bases. V trimming: 2 bases; J trimming: 6 bases; junction bases outside the gene matches: 10. The CDR3 is made up of 16 amino acids. Per the germline V gene, CDR1 is GTSNPN and CDR2 is SVGIG (reference sequence). Here the CDR3 reads CAWSPKGGLAGVEQYF. CDR3 in DNA: TGTGCCTGGAGTCCAAAAGGTGGACTAGCGGGAGTCGAGCAGTACTTC.